A selection of T cell receptor beta chains follows, all from one sample in a study of CD4+ T cells in melanoma. TCRdb's copy holds only in-frame clones and misses some; the assay was immunoSEQ multiplex PCR. This table holds roughly 150,000 clones, around 90% found once. Receptors originate from a human donor with melanoma. CDR3s leave out the opening cysteine and the closing phenylalanine or tryptophan.

v_call	j_call	cdr3_length	cdr3_aa
TRBV5-1	TRBJ1-1	12	ASSRLGVDTEAF
TRBV6-5	TRBJ1-6	13	ASSSGTAYNSPLH
TRBV5-1	TRBJ2-3	13	ASSLTRGPTDTQY
TRBV5-1	TRBJ2-5	12	ASSRDTAQETQY
TRBV6-5	TRBJ2-5	12	ASSYNRDGETQY
TRBV11-2	TRBJ1-6	12	ASSRRDISSPLH
TRBV7-6	TRBJ1-6	13	ASSLADGPNSPLH
TRBV18	TRBJ1-1	13	ASSPGTGLNTEAF
TRBV28	TRBJ1-6	10	ASSSYRGHLH
TRBV5-5	TRBJ1-5	15	ASSAHGRTNLNQPQH
TRBV29-1	TRBJ2-7	10	SGGRDFYEQY
TRBV30	TRBJ2-4	11	AWTGVLKNIQY
TRBV6-5	TRBJ2-5	12	ASSSGGTKKTQY
TRBV5-4	TRBJ1-3	11	ASSSDSGNTIY
TRBV12-5	TRBJ1-4	12	ASGRAGGDEKLF
TRBV6-5	TRBJ1-1	13	ASSSHRGRGTEAF
TRBV28	TRBJ1-5	15	ASRSGKGQDSNQPQH
TRBV14	TRBJ2-1	15	ASSQDPRKGNYNEQF
TRBV19	TRBJ1-5	14	ASTLQVGYSNQPQH
TRBV30	TRBJ2-3	11	AWTKSGLDTQY
TRBV5-6	TRBJ2-7	13	ASSSTGLSSYEQY
TRBV11-3	TRBJ1-1	12	ATFGQTLNTEAF
TRBV6-9	TRBJ2-2	16	ASSGGLAGVENTGELF
TRBV10-2	TRBJ1-4	11	ASSDSYNEKLF
TRBV4-1	TRBJ2-3	14	ASSQPRAGSTDTQY
TRBV5-1	TRBJ2-1	12	ASNEGGGYNEQF
TRBV4-2	TRBJ2-1	13	ASSSGRGGYNEQF
TRBV7-8	TRBJ1-2	13	ASSDGLGTVYGYT
TRBV2	TRBJ1-2	11	ASSVAENYGYT
TRBV7-9	TRBJ1-1	12	ASSLVSVNTEAF
TRBV5-1	TRBJ1-1	11	ASSRGRDTEAF
TRBV6-5	TRBJ2-1	12	ASGKDRGPNEQF
TRBV11-2	TRBJ1-5	13	ASSSQTGGGQPQH
TRBV13	TRBJ1-2	11	ASSFSQGRGYT
TRBV7-2	TRBJ2-5	12	ASSRRGGSETQY
TRBV7-6	TRBJ2-3	12	ASSLTRGGDTQY
TRBV7-2	TRBJ2-1	14	ASSLTSGGIVNEQF
TRBV18	TRBJ1-1	13	ASSPREEGWAEAF
TRBV5-1	TRBJ2-7	14	ASSLGDRGLNYEQY
TRBV5-4	TRBJ2-7	10	ASSLALNEQY
TRBV6-6	TRBJ2-2	14	ASSYQGIANTGELF
TRBV6-5	TRBJ1-3	13	ASRRDRSSGNTIY
TRBV2	TRBJ1-6	11	ASGYRVNSPLH
TRBV9	TRBJ1-5	11	ASSSILGQPQH
TRBV19	TRBJ1-2	12	ASSIVGQPAGYT
TRBV6-5	TRBJ1-2	13	ASSSDSRRGAGYT
TRBV5-5	TRBJ1-2	10	ASSAGFYGYT
TRBV7-2	TRBJ1-2	12	ASRPGQVDYGYT
TRBV11-3	TRBJ1-2	10	ASSNRDLGYT
TRBV6-1	TRBJ1-5	10	ASSDHRQPQH